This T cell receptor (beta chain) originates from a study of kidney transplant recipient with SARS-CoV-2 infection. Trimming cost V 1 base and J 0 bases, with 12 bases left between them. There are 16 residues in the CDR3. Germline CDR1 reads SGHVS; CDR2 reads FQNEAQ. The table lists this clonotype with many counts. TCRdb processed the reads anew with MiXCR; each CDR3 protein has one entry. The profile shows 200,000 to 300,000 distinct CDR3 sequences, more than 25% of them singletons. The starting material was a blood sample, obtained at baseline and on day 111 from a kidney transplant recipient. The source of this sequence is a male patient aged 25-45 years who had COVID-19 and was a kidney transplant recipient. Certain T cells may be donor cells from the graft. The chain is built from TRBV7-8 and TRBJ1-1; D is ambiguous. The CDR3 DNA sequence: TGTGCCAGCAGCTTAGTTTTTCGGGTGATGAACACTGAAGCTTTCTTT. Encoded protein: CASSLVFRVMNTEAFF.